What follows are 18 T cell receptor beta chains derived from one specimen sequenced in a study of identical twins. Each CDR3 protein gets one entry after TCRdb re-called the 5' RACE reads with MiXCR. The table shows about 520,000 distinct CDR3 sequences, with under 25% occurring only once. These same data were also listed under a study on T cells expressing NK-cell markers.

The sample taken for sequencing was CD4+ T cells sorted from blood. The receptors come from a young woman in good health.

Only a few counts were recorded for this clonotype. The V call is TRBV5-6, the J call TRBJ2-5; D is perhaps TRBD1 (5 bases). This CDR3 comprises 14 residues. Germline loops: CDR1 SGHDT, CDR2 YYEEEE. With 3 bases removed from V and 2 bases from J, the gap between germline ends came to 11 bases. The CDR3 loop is CASSYKGAQETQYF. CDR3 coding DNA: TGTGCCAGCAGCTATAAAGGGGCGCAAGAGACCCAGTACTTC.

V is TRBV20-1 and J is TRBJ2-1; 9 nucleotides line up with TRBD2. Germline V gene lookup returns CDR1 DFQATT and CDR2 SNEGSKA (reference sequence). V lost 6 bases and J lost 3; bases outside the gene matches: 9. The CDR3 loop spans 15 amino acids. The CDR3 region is CSANGLAGLYNEQFF. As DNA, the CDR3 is TGCAGTGCCAATGGTCTAGCGGGACTCTACAATGAGCAGTTCTTC.

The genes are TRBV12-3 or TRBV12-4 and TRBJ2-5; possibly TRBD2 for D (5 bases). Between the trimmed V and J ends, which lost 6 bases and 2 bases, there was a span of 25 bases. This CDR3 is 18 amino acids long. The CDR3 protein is CASSPGARGMKLQETQYF. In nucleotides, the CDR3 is TGTGCCAGCAGCCCCGGAGCTCGGGGTATGAAATTACAAGAGACCCAGTACTTC.

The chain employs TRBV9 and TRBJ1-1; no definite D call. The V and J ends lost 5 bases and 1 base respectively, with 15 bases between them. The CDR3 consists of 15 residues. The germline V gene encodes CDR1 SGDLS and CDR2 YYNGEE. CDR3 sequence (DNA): TGTGCCAGCAGAGTCGGCCCGATCGAGAACACTGAAGCTTTCTTT. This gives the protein CASRVGPIENTEAFF. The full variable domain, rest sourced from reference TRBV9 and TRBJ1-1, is DSGVTQTPKHLITATGQRVTLRCSPRSGDLSVYWYQQSLDQGLQFLIQYYNGEERAKGNILERFSAQQFPDLHSELNLSSLELGDSALYFCASRVGPIENTEAFFGQGTRLTVV.

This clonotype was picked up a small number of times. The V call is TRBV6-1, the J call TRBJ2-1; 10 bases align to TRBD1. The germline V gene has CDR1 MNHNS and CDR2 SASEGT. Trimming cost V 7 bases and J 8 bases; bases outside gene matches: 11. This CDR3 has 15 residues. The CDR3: CASNHRRDRGHEQFF. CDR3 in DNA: TGTGCCAGCAACCACCGCCGGGACAGGGGACATGAGCAGTTCTTC.

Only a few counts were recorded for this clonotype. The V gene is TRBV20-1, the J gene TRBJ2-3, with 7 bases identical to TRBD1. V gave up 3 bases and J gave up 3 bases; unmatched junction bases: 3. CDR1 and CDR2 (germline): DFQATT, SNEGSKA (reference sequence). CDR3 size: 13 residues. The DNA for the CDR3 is TGCAGTGCTAGGGCACAGGGGACAGATACGCAGTATTTT. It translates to CSARAQGTDTQYF.

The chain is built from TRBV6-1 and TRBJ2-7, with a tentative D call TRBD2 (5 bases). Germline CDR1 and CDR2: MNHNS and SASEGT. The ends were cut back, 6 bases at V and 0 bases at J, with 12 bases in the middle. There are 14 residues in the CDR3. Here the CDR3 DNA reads TGTGCCAGCAGACGCGGACTCCACTCCTACGAGCAGTACTTC. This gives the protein CASRRGLHSYEQYF.

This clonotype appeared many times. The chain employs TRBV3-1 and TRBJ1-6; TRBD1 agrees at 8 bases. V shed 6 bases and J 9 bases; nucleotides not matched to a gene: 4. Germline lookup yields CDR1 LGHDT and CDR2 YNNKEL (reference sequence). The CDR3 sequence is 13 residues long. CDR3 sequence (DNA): TGTGCCAGCAGTGGACAGGGCATTTCACCCCTCCACTTT. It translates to CASSGQGISPLHF.

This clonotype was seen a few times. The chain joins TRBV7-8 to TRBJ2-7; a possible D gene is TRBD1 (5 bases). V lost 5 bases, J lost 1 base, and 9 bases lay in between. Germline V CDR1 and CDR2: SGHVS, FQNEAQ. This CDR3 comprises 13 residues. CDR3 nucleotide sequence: TGTGCCAGCAGCACACAGGCTTCCTACGAGCAGTACTTC. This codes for CASSTQASYEQYF.

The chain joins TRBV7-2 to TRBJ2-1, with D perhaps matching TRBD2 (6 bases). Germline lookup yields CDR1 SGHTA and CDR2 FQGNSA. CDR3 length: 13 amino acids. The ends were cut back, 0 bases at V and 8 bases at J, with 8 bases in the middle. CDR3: CASSLARRDEQFF. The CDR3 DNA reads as TGTGCCAGCAGCTTAGCCCGGAGGGATGAGCAGTTCTTC. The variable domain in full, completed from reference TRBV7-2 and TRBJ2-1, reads GAGVSQSPSNKVTEKGKDVELRCDPISGHTALYWYRQSLGQGLEFLIYFQGNSAPDKSGLPSDRFSAERTGGSVSTLTIQRTQQEDSAVYLCASSLARRDEQFFGPGTRLTVL.

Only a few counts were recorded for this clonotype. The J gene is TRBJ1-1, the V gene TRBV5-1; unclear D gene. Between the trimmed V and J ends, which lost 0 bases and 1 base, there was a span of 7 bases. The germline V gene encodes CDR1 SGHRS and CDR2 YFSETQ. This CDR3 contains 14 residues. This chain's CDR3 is CASSLGEWNTEAFF. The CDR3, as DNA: TGCGCCAGCAGCTTGGGGGAGTGGAACACTGAAGCTTTCTTT.

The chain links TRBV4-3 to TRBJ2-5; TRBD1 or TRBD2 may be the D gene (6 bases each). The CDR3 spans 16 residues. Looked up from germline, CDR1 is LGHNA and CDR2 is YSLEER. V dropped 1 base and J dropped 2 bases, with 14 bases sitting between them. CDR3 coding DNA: TGCGCCAGCAGCCAAGCTCCCCCGGGGGCACAAGAGACCCAGTACTTC. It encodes CASSQAPPGAQETQYF.

The chain's CDR3 is CSAGTGPAEAFF. The CDR3 DNA is TGCAGTGCTGGGACAGGGCCGGCTGAAGCTTTCTTT. J is TRBJ1-1 and V is TRBV20-1, with 9 positions matching TRBD1. CDR1 is DFQATT and CDR2 is SNEGSKA in the germline V gene (reference sequence). J gave up 6 bases and V 5 bases, and 4 bases lay outside the gene matches. There are 12 residues in the CDR3.

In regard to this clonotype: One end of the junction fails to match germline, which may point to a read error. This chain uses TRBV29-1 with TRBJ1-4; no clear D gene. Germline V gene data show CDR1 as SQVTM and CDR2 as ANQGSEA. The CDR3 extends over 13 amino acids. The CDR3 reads CSAGVGVGEELFF. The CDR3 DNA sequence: TGCAGCGCCGGCGTCGGGGTCGGTGAAGAACTGTTTTTT.

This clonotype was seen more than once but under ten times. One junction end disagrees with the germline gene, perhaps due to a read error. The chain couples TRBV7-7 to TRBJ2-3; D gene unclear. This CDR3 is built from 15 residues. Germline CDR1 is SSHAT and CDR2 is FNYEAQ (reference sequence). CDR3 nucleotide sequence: TGTGCTAGCAGCTTAGGAACAGCCAACACAGATACGCAGTATTTT. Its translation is CASSLGTANTDTQYF.

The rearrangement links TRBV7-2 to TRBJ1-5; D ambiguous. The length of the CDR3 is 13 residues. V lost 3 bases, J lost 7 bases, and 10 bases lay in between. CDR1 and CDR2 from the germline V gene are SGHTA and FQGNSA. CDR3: CASSFGYGQPQHF. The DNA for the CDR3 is TGTGCCAGCAGCTTTGGGTACGGCCAGCCCCAGCATTTT.

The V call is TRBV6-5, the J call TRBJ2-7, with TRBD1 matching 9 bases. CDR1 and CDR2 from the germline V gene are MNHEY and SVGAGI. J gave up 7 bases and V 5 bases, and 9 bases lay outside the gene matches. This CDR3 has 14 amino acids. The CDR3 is CASSHLQGAYEQYF. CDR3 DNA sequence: TGTGCCAGCAGTCACCTACAGGGGGCGTATGAGCAGTACTTC.

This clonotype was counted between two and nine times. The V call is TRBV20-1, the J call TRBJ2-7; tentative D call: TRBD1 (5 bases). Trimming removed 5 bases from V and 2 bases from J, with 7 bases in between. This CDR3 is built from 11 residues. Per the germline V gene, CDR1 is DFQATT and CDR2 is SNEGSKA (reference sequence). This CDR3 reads CSALRAYEQYF. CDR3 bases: TGCAGTGCTCTCAGGGCCTACGAGCAGTACTTC.